The entry that follows covers one T cell receptor beta chain sequence. Antigen unknown. The sample originates from a study of cytomegalovirus exposure and HLA in healthy donors. Study-wide results and limits: The number of N-insertions in an Asian-associated ancestry cluster was reportedly below the 666-donor mean in a later analysis. Most TCR beta V segments were productive about 90% or about 30% of the time in an earlier analysis.

The PCR employed 60 Vbeta primers together with 13 Jbeta primers. Measured with immunoSEQ multiplex PCR; TCRdb has only the in-frame clones, and not every one. The sample yields approximately 75,000 clones, around 82% seen once. V lost 1 base and J lost 2, with 14 bases in between. The CDR3 loop spans 16 amino acids. Germline lookup yields CDR1 SGHNT and CDR2 YYREEE (reference sequence). The source material was PBMCs. This receptor was identified in a male donor in good health and CMV-seronegative. The V and J genes are TRBV5-4 and TRBJ2-3; D might be TRBD2 (6 bases). The CDR3 loop reads CASSLLGGGSTDTQYF. The CDR3, as DNA: TGTGCCAGCAGCTTGTTGGGGGGAGGATCCACAGATACGCAGTATTTT.